A single T cell receptor (beta chain) is shown here with its context. The antigen is not known. This specimen belongs to a study of OX40 agonist ivuxolimab in advanced cancers. Study context: Among those treated, three patients had partial responses, one with hepatocellular carcinoma and two with cutaneous melanoma.

Findings and caveats of the study: Clonal expansion in partial responders at 0.1-3.0 mg/kg ranked among the lowest.

Method: immunoSEQ multiplex PCR; TCRdb's copy keeps in-frame clones and lacks some. The profile shows about 54,000 clones, roughly 90% of them singletons. In germline, CDR1 is SGHVS, CDR2 FQNEAQ. CDR3 length equals 16 residues. V lost 5 bases, J lost 6 bases, and 13 bases stayed unmatched. Sequencing used CD4+ or CD8+ T cells sorted from blood, obtained in a trial of the OX40 agonist ivuxolimab. This sequence was found in an adult with an advanced solid tumor such as melanoma, head and neck, liver or kidney cancer. The chain combines TRBV7-8 with TRBJ2-3; TRBD1 agrees at 8 bases. In DNA form, the CDR3 reads TGTGCCAGCAGCCCGGTTGGACAGGGCGTTTTCGATACGCAGTATTTT. As protein: CASSPVGQGVFDTQYF.